What follows are 24 T cell receptor beta chains derived from one specimen sequenced in a study of blood T cell repertoires in COVID-19. Some clones are missing from TCRdb's copy, which holds only in-frame ones; the method was immunoSEQ multiplex PCR. The sample comprises some 150,000 clones, around 91% of which are singletons, and around 14% rests with the top ten. The sequenced sample consisted of peripheral blood. These receptors were obtained from a woman aged 40 to 49 with acute or convalescent COVID-19.

The chain joins TRBV3-1 (or the pseudogene TRBV3-2) to TRBJ2-7, with D hard to call. Trimming removed 0 bases at V and 2 bases at J, with 8 bases between. The CDR3 loop spans 14 amino acids. Germline loops: CDR1 LGHDT, CDR2 YNNKEL (reference sequence). The CDR3 DNA sequence: TGTGCCAGCAGCCAAGATTTAGTGACCTACGAGCAGTACTTC. This gives the protein CASSQDLVTYEQYF.

The V and J genes are TRBV10-3 and TRBJ2-7, with TRBD1 matching over 7 bases. The CDR3 extends over 14 amino acids. V lost 6 bases to trimming and J lost 7 bases; unmatched junction nucleotides: 12. The germline V gene encodes CDR1 ENHRY and CDR2 SYGVKD. CDR3 nucleotide sequence: TGTGCCATCAGAGGACAGGACCCTACTGGGGAGCAGTACTTC. It encodes CAIRGQDPTGEQYF.

This clone has ten or more counts. This chain uses TRBV5-1 with TRBJ1-1; maybe TRBD1 (5 bases). The CDR3 spans 13 residues. Trimming cost V 4 bases and J 13 bases, with 20 bases left between them. Germline CDR1 and CDR2: SGHRS and YFSETQ. The CDR3: CASSGDPPWRGFF. For the CDR3, the DNA is TGCGCCAGCAGCGGGGACCCTCCTTGGCGGGGTTTCTTT.

The V gene is TRBV6-5, the J gene TRBJ1-5; D is perhaps TRBD1 (5 bases). The V end was cut by 6 bases, the J end by 7 bases, with 13 bases between. The length of the CDR3 is 13 residues. CDR1 is MNHEY, CDR2 SVGAGI, per germline. In nucleotides, the CDR3 is TGTGCCAGCAGCTATATTCAGGGACAGCCCCAGCATTTT. It encodes CASSYIQGQPQHF.

CDR3 sequence (DNA): TGTGCCAGTAGTATCGAAGGACGGAGGAATTCACCCCTCCACTTT. Translating it yields CASSIEGRRNSPLHF. The V and J genes are TRBV19 and TRBJ1-6; no clear D gene. Trimming took off 3 bases at V and 7 bases at J, with 13 bases between the two ends. The CDR3 is made up of 15 amino acids. From germline, CDR1 is LNHDA and CDR2 SQIVND (reference sequence). Looking up the rest from reference TRBV19 and TRBJ1-6 gives the full variable domain: DGGITQSPKYLFRKEGQNVTLSCEQNLNHDAMYWYRQDPGQGLRLIYYSQIVNDFQKGDIAEGYSVSREKKESFPLTVTSAQKNPTAFYLCASSIEGRRNSPLHFGNGTRLTVT.

The chain is built from TRBV7-6 and TRBJ2-1, with TRBD1 identical over 8 bases. The trim removed 5 bases at V and 7 bases at J, leaving 10 bases unmatched. The CDR3 is 15 amino acids. Per germline, CDR1 SGHVS and CDR2 FNYEAQ. The CDR3 bases are TGTGCCAGCAGCAATCCCGGGACAGGCCAAAATGAGCAGTTCTTC. It encodes CASSNPGTGQNEQFF.

This clone was picked up one time. This chain joins TRBV28 and TRBJ2-7; D remains ambiguous. CDR3 length equals 14 residues. Germline CDR1 reads MDHEN; CDR2 reads SYDVKM. Trimming removed 7 bases from V and 4 bases from J, with 17 bases in between. CDR3 sequence reads: CASISGQSTYEQYF. The CDR3 DNA sequence: TGTGCCAGCATTTCAGGTCAGTCCACGTACGAGCAGTACTTC.

V gene TRBV7-3 combines with J gene TRBJ2-1; 9 nucleotides match TRBD2. V gave up 2 bases and J gave up 1 base; unmatched junction bases: 3. The CDR3 contains 16 residues. Germline assignment: CDR1 SGHTA and CDR2 FQGTGA. The CDR3 coding sequence is TGTGCCAGCAGCTTACAGGCGGGAGGGTCCTACAATGAGCAGTTCTTC. It translates to CASSLQAGGSYNEQFF.

This rearrangement joins TRBV27 to TRBJ2-7; D is possibly TRBD1 (6 bases). V dropped 9 bases and J dropped 5 bases, with 20 bases sitting between them. The CDR3 has 14 amino acids. The germline CDR1 and CDR2 sequences are MNHEY and SMNVEV (reference sequence). As DNA, the CDR3 is TGTGCCAGGGAAGAATCGAGGGGGTTCAACGAGCAGTACTTC. Amino acid sequence: CAREESRGFNEQYF.

This chain joins TRBV7-9 and TRBJ2-1; the D gene is possibly TRBD1 (5 bases). Germline V gives CDR1 SEHNR, CDR2 FQNEAQ (reference sequence). The V end was cut by 1 base, the J end by 3 bases, with 13 bases between. The CDR3 spans 16 residues. CDR3 loop: CASSLVTERFYNEQFF. CDR3 DNA: TGTGCCAGCAGCTTAGTGACAGAGAGGTTCTACAATGAGCAGTTCTTC.

The CDR3 spells CAISVGRGNTEAFF. The CDR3 DNA sequence: TGTGCCATCAGTGTGGGCAGGGGGAACACTGAAGCTTTCTTT. The chain is built from TRBV10-3 and TRBJ1-1; TRBD1 is a possible D gene (6 bases). The germline V gene encodes CDR1 ENHRY and CDR2 SYGVKD. The CDR3 runs 14 residues. V shed 4 bases and J shed 1 base, with 10 bases lying between them.

The chain joins TRBV29-1 to TRBJ1-3; TRBD1 agrees at 7 bases. Germline V gene lookup returns CDR1 SQVTM and CDR2 ANQGSEA. The CDR3 has 14 residues. The trim removed 3 bases at V and 0 bases at J, leaving 2 bases unmatched. The DNA for the CDR3 is TGCAGCGTTGACGGGGACAGCTCTGGAAACACCATATATTTT. Protein sequence: CSVDGDSSGNTIYF.

The rearrangement uses TRBV30 and TRBJ1-1; 9 bases match TRBD1. With V trimmed by 0 bases and J by 3 bases, 14 bases remained unmatched. Per germline, CDR1 GTSNPN and CDR2 SVGIG (reference sequence). There are 18 residues in the CDR3. The CDR3 loop is CAWSVLTGGRPGDTEAFF. The CDR3, as DNA: TGTGCCTGGAGTGTACTGACAGGGGGGCGTCCGGGGGACACTGAAGCTTTCTTT. Full variable domain (missing parts from reference TRBV30 and TRBJ1-1): SQTIHQWPATLVQPVGSPLSLECTVEGTSNPNLYWYRQAAGRGLQLLFYSVGIGQISSEVPQNLSASRPQDRQFILSSKKLLLSDSGFYLCAWSVLTGGRPGDTEAFFGQGTRLTVV.

The chain links TRBV27 to TRBJ1-1; a possible D gene is TRBD1 (6 bases). Germline V gene lookup returns CDR1 MNHEY and CDR2 SMNVEV (reference sequence). The CDR3 has 14 amino acids. The V and J ends lost 2 bases and 1 base respectively, with 8 bases between them. The CDR3 loop is CASSLGQRNTEAFF. DNA of the CDR3: TGTGCCAGCAGTTTAGGACAGCGGAACACTGAAGCTTTCTTT.

J is TRBJ2-5 and V is TRBV6-1; maybe TRBD1 (6 bases). V lost 0 bases and J 0 bases, leaving 11 bases between the germline ends. Looked up from germline, CDR1 is MNHNS and CDR2 is SASEGT. The CDR3 sequence is 16 residues long. CDR3 DNA sequence: TGTGCCAGCAGTGAAGCTGTCGACAGGAACCAAGAGACCCAGTACTTC. This sequence encodes CASSEAVDRNQETQYF.

V is TRBV5-4 and J is TRBJ1-1; possibly TRBD1 for D (5 bases). V was cut by 1 base and J by 4 bases, with 17 bases left in between. CDR3 length: 16 amino acids. Per the germline V gene, CDR1 is SGHNT and CDR2 is YYREEE (reference sequence). The DNA of the CDR3 is TGTGCCAGCAGCTTGCGTCAGGGAGGGGATGGCACTGAAGCTTTCTTT. It yields the protein CASSLRQGGDGTEAFF.

The chain joins TRBV3-1 (or the pseudogene TRBV3-2) to TRBJ1-1; D is uncertain. Per the germline V gene, CDR1 is LGHDT and CDR2 is YNNKEL (reference sequence). The CDR3 runs to 13 residues. Deletions cut 1 base from V and 5 bases from J, with 8 bases between. The CDR3 sequence is CASSQVMRTEAFF. CDR3 sequence (DNA): TGTGCCAGCAGCCAAGTAATGCGTACTGAAGCTTTCTTT.

The CDR3 loop reads CASSQTGGAQKLFF. The CDR3 DNA reads as TGTGCCAGCAGCCAAACAGGGGGCGCACAAAAACTGTTTTTT. This chain uses TRBV14 with TRBJ1-4; 9 bases align to TRBD1. V dropped 2 bases and J dropped 9; count of bases not matched to a gene: 4. The CDR3 is 14 residues long. The germline CDR1 and CDR2 sequences are SGHDN and FVKESK.

The V gene is TRBV6-5, the J gene TRBJ1-1; D call uncertain. This CDR3 contains 13 residues. Germline CDR1 and CDR2: MNHEY and SVGAGI. Trimming removed 0 bases at V and 6 bases at J, with 8 bases between. This chain's CDR3 is CASSYSTLSEAFF. The CDR3 coding sequence is TGTGCCAGCAGTTACTCGACTCTCTCTGAAGCTTTCTTT.

V usage is TRBV30 and J usage is TRBJ1-2, with D possibly TRBD1 on 6 matching bases. V was clipped by 5 bases and J by 8 bases, with 12 bases between them. CDR3 length: 11 residues. Germline V gene data show CDR1 as GTSNPN and CDR2 as SVGIG (reference sequence). The CDR3 spells CAWQGYRGYTF. The CDR3, as DNA: TGTGCCTGGCAGGGGTACCGGGGCTACACCTTC.

This chain connects TRBV7-3 to TRBJ2-2, with D hard to call. V was cut by 5 bases and J by 8 bases, with 12 bases left in between. CDR3 length equals 13 residues. Germline loops: CDR1 SGHTA, CDR2 FQGTGA. The CDR3 spells CASSPGLRGELFF. The CDR3 nucleotides are TGTGCCAGCAGCCCAGGCCTGCGAGGGGAGCTGTTTTTT.

The chain is built from TRBV27 and TRBJ2-4, with TRBD1 matching over 7 bases. V trimming: 4 bases; J trimming: 0 bases; junction bases outside the gene matches: 9. This CDR3 is 17 amino acids long. Germline CDR1 and CDR2: MNHEY and SMNVEV (reference sequence). The CDR3 loop reads CASSSSNRGLAKNIQYF. As DNA, the CDR3 is TGTGCCAGCAGTTCCTCAAACAGGGGCCTAGCCAAAAACATTCAGTACTTC.

The gene calls are TRBV6-1 and TRBJ2-6; the D gene is possibly TRBD1 (6 bases). Per germline, CDR1 MNHNS and CDR2 SASEGT. The germline V and J ends were trimmed by 2 bases and 1 base, with 9 bases remaining between them. The CDR3 runs to 16 residues. CDR3 bases: TGTGCCAGCAGTGAACAGGGGTATTCTGGGGCCAACGTCCTGACTTTC. Translated, it gives CASSEQGYSGANVLTF.

The rearrangement links TRBV19 to TRBJ2-2, with TRBD2 identical over 9 bases. This CDR3 spans 15 amino acids. From germline, CDR1 is LNHDA and CDR2 SQIVND (reference sequence). The trim removed 8 bases at V and 5 bases at J, leaving 9 bases unmatched. CDR3 amino acids: CASFETAGGTGELFF. For the CDR3, the DNA is TGTGCCAGTTTCGAAACGGCGGGGGGGACCGGGGAGCTGTTTTTT.